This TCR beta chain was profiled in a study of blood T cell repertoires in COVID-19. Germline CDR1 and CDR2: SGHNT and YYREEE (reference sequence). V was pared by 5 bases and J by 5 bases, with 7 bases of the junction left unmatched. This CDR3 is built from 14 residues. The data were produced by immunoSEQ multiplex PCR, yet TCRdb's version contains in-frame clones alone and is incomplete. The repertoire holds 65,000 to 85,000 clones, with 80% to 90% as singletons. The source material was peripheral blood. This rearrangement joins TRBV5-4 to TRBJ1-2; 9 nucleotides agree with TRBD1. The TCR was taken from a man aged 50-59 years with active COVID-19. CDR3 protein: CASSRDRDRYGYTF. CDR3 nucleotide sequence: TGTGCCAGCAGTCGGGACAGGGACAGATATGGCTACACCTTC.